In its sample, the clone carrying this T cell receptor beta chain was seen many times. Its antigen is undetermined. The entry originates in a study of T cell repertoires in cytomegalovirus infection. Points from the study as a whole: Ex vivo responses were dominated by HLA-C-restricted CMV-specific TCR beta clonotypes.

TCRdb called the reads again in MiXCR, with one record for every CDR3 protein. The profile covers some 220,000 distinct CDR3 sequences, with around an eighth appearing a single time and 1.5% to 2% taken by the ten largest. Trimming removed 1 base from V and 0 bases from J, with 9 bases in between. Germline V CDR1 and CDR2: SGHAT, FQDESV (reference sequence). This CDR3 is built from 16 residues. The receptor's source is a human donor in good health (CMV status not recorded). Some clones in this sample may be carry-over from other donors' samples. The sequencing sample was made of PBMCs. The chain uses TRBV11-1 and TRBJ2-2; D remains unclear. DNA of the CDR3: TGTGCCAGCAGCTTAGTGGCCGGCTCGAACACCGGGGAGCTGTTTTTT. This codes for CASSLVAGSNTGELFF.